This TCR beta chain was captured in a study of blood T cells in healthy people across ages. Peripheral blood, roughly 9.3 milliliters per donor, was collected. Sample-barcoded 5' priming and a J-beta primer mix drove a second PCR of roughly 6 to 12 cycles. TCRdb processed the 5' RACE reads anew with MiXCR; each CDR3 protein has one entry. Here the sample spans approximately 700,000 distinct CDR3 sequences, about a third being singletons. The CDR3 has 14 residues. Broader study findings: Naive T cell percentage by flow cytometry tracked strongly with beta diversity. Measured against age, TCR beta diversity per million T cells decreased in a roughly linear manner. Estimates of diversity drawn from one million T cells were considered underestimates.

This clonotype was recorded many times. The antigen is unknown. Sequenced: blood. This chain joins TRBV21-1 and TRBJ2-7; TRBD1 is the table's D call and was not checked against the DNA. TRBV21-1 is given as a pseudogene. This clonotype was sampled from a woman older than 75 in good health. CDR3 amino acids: CASSKTGTDNEQYF. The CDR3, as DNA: TGTGCCAGCAGCAAGACCGGGACAGACAACGAGCAGTACTTC.